A selection of T cell receptor beta chains follows, all from one sample in a study of T cells in Graves' hyperthyroidism and ophthalmopathy. TCRdb passed the multiplex PCR reads through MiXCR, listing each CDR3 protein once. The sample shows roughly 740,000 distinct CDR3 sequences, 16% of them seen only once. Specimen: blood. These TCRs come from a man younger than 35 with Graves' hyperthyroidism. The conserved cysteine and the conserved F or W are not part of the CDR3 here. The order of the fields is J gene, D gene, V gene, CDR3 protein. The D gene is left open where the match is weak.

TRBJ2-1	.	TRBV6-2/TRBV6-3	ASSFGGPPTNNEQF
TRBJ2-7	.	TRBV11-3	ASSNSYRGYEQY
TRBJ2-7	.	TRBV12-3/TRBV12-4	ASSLDPSDYEQY
TRBJ1-1	.	TRBV20-1	SALNQAAGGTEAF
TRBJ2-7	.	TRBV28	ASSLPPGRNYEQY
TRBJ2-7	.	TRBV7-9	ASSLQSSTSYEQY
TRBJ2-5	.	TRBV28	ASSLGASETQY
TRBJ1-2	.	TRBV30	AWSPGNNYGYT
TRBJ2-7	.	TRBV7-8	ASSLVQARLEQY
TRBJ2-1	TRBD2	TRBV19	ASSMLAGGPPDYNEQF
TRBJ2-7	TRBD1	TRBV6-1	ASTALRPGQGSYEQY
TRBJ1-2	.	TRBV28	ASREGLDYGYT
TRBJ2-3	TRBD2	TRBV7-2	ASSLGAAGGSRTDTQY
TRBJ2-7	.	TRBV28	ASSWDTTNEQY
TRBJ2-1	.	TRBV11-3	ASSLVQKLYNEQF